One sample yielded the 20 T cell receptor beta chains listed below, sequenced in a study of CD8 T cells in ankylosing spondylitis. TCRdb redid the calling of the 5' RACE reads with MiXCR, one entry per CDR3 protein. This sample yields about 230,000 distinct CDR3 sequences, of which around 8% are seen a single time; approximately 4.8% belongs to the top ten. Sequenced input: blood, either unsorted or a sorted T cell fraction (not recorded which). These receptors all stem from a female donor with ankylosing spondylitis or in good health (not recorded which).

This clonotype was detected only a few times. The chain is built from TRBV7-2 and TRBJ2-7; TRBD2 is a possible D gene (5 bases). The CDR3 spans 14 residues. Trimming stripped 1 base from V and 0 bases from J, with 7 bases between. The V gene's germline CDR1 is SGHTA and CDR2 FQGNSA. The CDR3 sequence: CASSLVLASYEQYF. The CDR3 DNA sequence: TGTGCCAGCAGCTTAGTTCTAGCCTCCTACGAGCAGTACTTC.

The chain carries TRBV24-1 and TRBJ2-1, with 13 bases lining up with TRBD2. The trim removed 2 bases at V and 5 bases at J, leaving 2 bases unmatched. The CDR3 has 16 amino acids. Germline loops: CDR1 KGHDR, CDR2 SFDVKD. The CDR3 DNA follows: TGTGCCACCAGTGATTCGGGACTAGCGGGAAACAATGAGCAGTTCTTC. Residues: CATSDSGLAGNNEQFF.

This clonotype appeared many times. The chain links TRBV29-1 to TRBJ2-3, with a possible D match to TRBD2 (5 bases). The CDR3 totals 12 residues. V was shortened by 7 bases and J by 2 bases, with 10 bases between the two germline ends. The germline V gene encodes CDR1 SQVTM and CDR2 ANQGSEA. CDR3 in DNA: TGCAGCGCCTGGACTTACACAGATACGCAGTATTTT. Translation: CSAWTYTDTQYF.

This clonotype was seen at least ten times. The CDR3 sequence is CASSPGGGGYTF. The CDR3 DNA sequence: TGTGCCAGCTCGCCCGGTGGCGGTGGCTACACCTTC. The chain recombines TRBV27 with TRBJ1-2; no clear D. The V gene's germline CDR1 is MNHEY and CDR2 SMNVEV (reference sequence). The V end lost 8 bases, the J end lost 7 bases, and 14 bases lay between the germline ends. This CDR3 is built from 12 residues.

This clonotype was seen a handful of times. This may come from a read error, since a much larger clone is one base off. This chain joins TRBV29-1 and TRBJ2-1, with D possibly TRBD2 on 5 matching bases. The CDR3 loop spans 13 amino acids. The V gene's germline CDR1 is SQVTM and CDR2 ANQGSEA. DNA of the CDR3: TGCACCTGGGGAAGGAGGAATTCCAATGGGCAGTTCTTC. Protein product: CTWGRRNSNGQFF.

This clonotype was observed many times. This chain uses TRBV20-1 with TRBJ2-4; perhaps TRBD2 as D (5 bases). Trimming took off 0 bases at V and 0 bases at J, with 15 bases between the two ends. There are 17 residues in the CDR3. Per the germline V gene, CDR1 is DFQATT and CDR2 is SNEGSKA (reference sequence). Here the CDR3 DNA reads TGCAGTGCTAGAGATCCCACTAGGTTACTAGCCAAAAACATTCAGTACTTC. Translation: CSARDPTRLLAKNIQYF.

The chain couples TRBV7-9 to TRBJ2-1; D tentatively reads TRBD1 or TRBD2 (5 bases each). Trimming stripped 5 bases from V and 8 bases from J, with 10 bases between. CDR3 length: 12 amino acids. Germline V gene lookup returns CDR1 SEHNR and CDR2 FQNEAQ (reference sequence). This chain's CDR3 is CASSHEGYEQFF. Written as DNA, the CDR3 is TGTGCCAGCAGCCATGAGGGGTATGAGCAGTTCTTC. Full variable domain (outside the CDR3, taken from reference TRBV7-9 and TRBJ2-1): DTGVSQNPRHKITKRGQNVTFRCDPISEHNRLYWYRQTLGQGPEFLTYFQNEAQLEKSRLLSDRFSAERPKGSFSTLEIQRTEQGDSAMYLCASSHEGYEQFFGPGTRLTVL.

This clonotype came up many times. The rearrangement joins TRBV5-4 to TRBJ2-7, with TRBD2 matching 8 bases. Looked up from germline, CDR1 is SGHNT and CDR2 is YYREEE (reference sequence). The trim removed 5 bases at V and 2 bases at J, leaving 15 bases unmatched. The CDR3 has 17 amino acids. In nucleotides, the CDR3 is TGTGCCAGCAGTTCAGAGCCACCGGGACTAGGGACCTACGAGCAGTACTTC. Translating it yields CASSSEPPGLGTYEQYF.

This clonotype was observed at least ten times. The gene calls are TRBV27 and TRBJ2-2; 10 bases fit TRBD1. V shed 2 bases, J shed 4 bases, and the junction held 4 bases outside the gene matches. Germline-derived CDR1 and CDR2 are MNHEY and SMNVEV (reference sequence). The CDR3 consists of 16 residues. CDR3 sequence reads: CASSLRTGGGTGELFF. DNA of the CDR3: TGTGCCAGCAGTTTAAGGACAGGGGGAGGCACCGGGGAGCTGTTTTTT.

This clonotype was observed a few times. The chain recombines TRBV7-9 with TRBJ2-7; D is uncertain. The CDR3 extends over 13 amino acids. V dropped 5 bases and J dropped 3 bases, with 11 bases sitting between them. Germline V gene lookup returns CDR1 SEHNR and CDR2 FQNEAQ (reference sequence). CDR3 residues: CASSSLFSYEQYF. CDR3 bases: TGTGCCAGCAGCAGCCTATTCAGCTACGAGCAGTACTTC. Variable domain in full (rest from reference TRBV7-9 and TRBJ2-7): DTGVSQNPRHKITKRGQNVTFRCDPISEHNRLYWYRQTLGQGPEFLTYFQNEAQLEKSRLLSDRFSAERPKGSFSTLEIQRTEQGDSAMYLCASSSLFSYEQYFGPGTRLTVT.

This clonotype was seen ten or more times. The rearrangement uses TRBV12-3 or TRBV12-4 and TRBJ2-7; 7 nucleotides align to TRBD1. The J segment lost 2 bases and the V segment lost 5 bases, leaving 3 bases of the junction unmatched. The CDR3 spans 13 residues. The DNA for the CDR3 is TGTGCCAGCAGTGGGGGACAGCCCTACGAGCAGTACTTC. Protein: CASSGGQPYEQYF.

In its sample, this clonotype was seen many times. The chain has TRBV6-1 and TRBJ2-1; 8 bases line up with TRBD2. This CDR3 comprises 17 residues. The germline V gene has CDR1 MNHNS and CDR2 SASEGT. V was clipped by 6 bases and J by 6 bases; unmatched bases: 16. This chain's CDR3 is CASRASGRGPLPNEQFF. DNA for the CDR3: TGTGCCAGCAGGGCTAGCGGGCGGGGGCCCTTACCCAATGAGCAGTTCTTC.

Many counts were recorded for this clonotype. The rearrangement uses TRBV20-1 and TRBJ2-7; 11 bases match TRBD2. There are 17 residues in the CDR3. Trimming at V came to 0 bases and at J to 2 bases, leaving 9 bases not matched to a gene. Germline loops: CDR1 DFQATT, CDR2 SNEGSKA (reference sequence). CDR3 amino acids: CSARDKVPGLAAYEQYF. CDR3 bases: TGCAGTGCTAGAGATAAGGTACCGGGACTAGCGGCCTACGAGCAGTACTTC.

The V call is TRBV7-6, the J call TRBJ2-7; D is perhaps TRBD1 (5 bases). Trimming left V 4 bases short and J 2 bases short, with 12 bases between. The CDR3 totals 14 residues. CDR1 is SGHVS and CDR2 is FNYEAQ in the germline V gene. CDR3 amino acids: CASSSTWTPYEQYF. The CDR3 nucleotides are TGTGCCAGCAGCTCTACCTGGACACCCTACGAGCAGTACTTC.

The rearrangement uses TRBV7-2 and TRBJ2-7; weak D call: TRBD2 (5 bases). Trimming removed 4 bases at V and 2 bases at J, with 18 bases between. The germline CDR1 and CDR2 sequences are SGHTA and FQGNSA. The length of the CDR3 is 16 residues. The CDR3 sequence: CASSSLIGNPTYEQYF. CDR3 coding DNA: TGTGCCAGCAGCTCTCTAATCGGGAACCCAACCTACGAGCAGTACTTC.

This clonotype was observed at least ten times. The chain carries TRBV24-1 and TRBJ2-1; 7 nucleotides line up with TRBD2. The V segment lost 1 base and the J segment 5 bases; nucleotides outside the gene matches: 4. The germline CDR1 and CDR2 sequences are KGHDR and SFDVKD. The length of the CDR3 is 15 residues. The CDR3 DNA sequence: TGTGCCACCAGTGATTTTAGGCGGGGGAACAATGAGCAGTTCTTC. Its protein is CATSDFRRGNNEQFF.

The table lists this clonotype with many counts. This rearrangement joins TRBV21-1 to TRBJ1-2; the DNA was not compared with TRBD1, the D call given in the table. TRBV21-1 is given as a pseudogene. The CDR3 has 17 amino acids. CDR3 region: CASSKRIPGGHVYGYTF. The CDR3 DNA sequence: TGTGCCAGCAGCAAAAGGATCCCGGGGGGTCATGTCTATGGCTACACCTTC.

This clonotype was observed at least ten times. The rearrangement uses TRBV5-1 and TRBJ1-5; D is ambiguous. There are 14 residues in the CDR3. Trimming cost V 0 bases and J 7 bases, with 11 bases left between them. Germline V CDR1 and CDR2: SGHRS, YFSETQ. The CDR3 protein is CASSLVEGQQPQHF. In DNA, the CDR3 is TGCGCCAGCAGCTTGGTGGAGGGCCAACAGCCCCAGCATTTT.

This clonotype was counted at least ten times. The chain uses TRBV12-3 or TRBV12-4 and TRBJ2-5, with TRBD2 matching over 12 bases. The CDR3 is 14 amino acids. The V gene end was trimmed by 6 bases and the J gene end by 5 bases; junction bases not matched to a gene: 4. CDR3 residues: CASSLTSGSETQYF. DNA of the CDR3: TGTGCCAGCAGCCTGACTAGCGGGAGTGAGACCCAGTACTTC.

This clonotype has ten or more counts. This CDR3 is CASSPGSGTYQETQYF. The CDR3 DNA follows: TGTGCCAGCTCACCAGGAAGCGGGACCTACCAAGAGACCCAGTACTTC. The chain combines TRBV18 with TRBJ2-5; TRBD2 agrees at 7 bases. The CDR3 runs 16 residues. V was clipped by 2 bases and J by 0 bases; unmatched bases: 6. Germline V CDR1 and CDR2: KGHSH, LQKENI. The full variable domain, in which reference TRBV18 and TRBJ2-5 provide the parts outside the CDR3, is NAGVMQNPRHLVRRRGQEARLRCSPMKGHSHVYWYRQLPEEGLKFMVYLQKENIIDESGMPKERFSAEFPKEGPSILRIQQVVRGDSAAYFCASSPGSGTYQETQYFGPGTRLLVL.